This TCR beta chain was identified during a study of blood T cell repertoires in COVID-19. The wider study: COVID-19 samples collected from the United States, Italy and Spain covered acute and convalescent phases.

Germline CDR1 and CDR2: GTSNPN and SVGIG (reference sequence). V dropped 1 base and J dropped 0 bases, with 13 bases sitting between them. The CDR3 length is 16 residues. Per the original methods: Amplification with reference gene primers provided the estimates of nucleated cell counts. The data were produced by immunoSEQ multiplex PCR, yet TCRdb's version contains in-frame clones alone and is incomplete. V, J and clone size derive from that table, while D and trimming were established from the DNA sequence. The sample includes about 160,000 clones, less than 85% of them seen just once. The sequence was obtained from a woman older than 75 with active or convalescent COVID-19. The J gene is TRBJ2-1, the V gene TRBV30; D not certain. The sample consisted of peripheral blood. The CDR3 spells CAWSDTGLSSYNEQFF. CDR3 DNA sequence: TGTGCCTGGAGTGACACGGGTCTGAGCTCCTACAATGAGCAGTTCTTC.